The sequence of this TCR beta chain was determined in a study of brain T cells in children with intractable seizures. The protocol was immunoSEQ multiplex PCR, while the TCRdb copy is restricted to in-frame clones and leaves out a portion. There are under 400,000 clones in the sample; approximately 93% occur only once, and 5.5% to 6% lies in the top ten. Whole-study results and caveats: Pre- and post-surgery blood differed in depth, so pre-surgery absences may be undersampling. Only CDR3 sequence similarity suggested viral specificity, without known HCMV serostatus.

Details on this clone: Its antigen is unknown.

Time point given: blood from clinic visit 5 months post-surgery; TSC patient then seizure free. Surgery cases with the highest brain T cell transcript signatures were chosen for sequencing. Before surgery, patients took at least one anti-epileptic drug. The germline V gene encodes CDR1 MNHEY and CDR2 SMNVEV (reference sequence). This CDR3 spans 16 amino acids. V trimming: 1 base; J trimming: 0 bases; junction bases outside the gene matches: 3. This clonotype was obtained from a boy under three years old with tuberous sclerosis and intractable seizures. The rearrangement uses TRBV27 and TRBJ2-1, with 7 bases fitting TRBD2. The sample consisted of peripheral blood, taken about 5 months after surgery. CDR3 amino acids: CASSLYGGSSYNEQFF. The CDR3 nucleotides are TGTGCCAGCAGTTTATACGGCGGGAGCTCCTACAATGAGCAGTTCTTC.